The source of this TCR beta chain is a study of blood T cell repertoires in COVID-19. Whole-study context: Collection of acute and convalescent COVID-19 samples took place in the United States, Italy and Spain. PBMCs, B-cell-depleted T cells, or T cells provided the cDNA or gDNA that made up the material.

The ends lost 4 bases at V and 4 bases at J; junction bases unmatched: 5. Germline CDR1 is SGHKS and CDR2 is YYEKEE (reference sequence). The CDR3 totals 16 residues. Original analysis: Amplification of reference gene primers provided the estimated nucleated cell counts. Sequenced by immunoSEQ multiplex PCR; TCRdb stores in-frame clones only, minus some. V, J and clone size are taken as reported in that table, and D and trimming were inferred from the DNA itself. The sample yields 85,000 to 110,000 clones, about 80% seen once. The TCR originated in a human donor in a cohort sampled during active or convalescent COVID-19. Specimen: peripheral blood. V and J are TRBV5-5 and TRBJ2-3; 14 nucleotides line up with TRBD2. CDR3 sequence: CASSLTGLAGADTQYF. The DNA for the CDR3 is TGTGCCAGCAGCCTAACGGGACTAGCGGGGGCAGATACGCAGTATTTT. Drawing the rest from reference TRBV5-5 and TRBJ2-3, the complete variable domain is DAGVTQSPTHLIKTRGQQVTLRCSPISGHKSVSWYQQVLGQGPQFIFQYYEKEERGRGNFPDRFSARQFPNYSSELNVNALLLGDSALYLCASSLTGLAGADTQYFGPGTRLTVL.